The 19 T cell receptor beta chains below all came from one sample that was sequenced in a study of cytomegalovirus exposure and HLA in healthy donors. The PCR used 60 Vbeta and 13 Jbeta primers. Profiled with immunoSEQ multiplex PCR; TCRdb holds only in-frame clones, not every one. The sample includes around 120,000 clones, roughly 80% of them seen just once. Sequencing was performed on PBMCs. The source is a man aged 25 to 40 in good health and CMV-seronegative.

This chain uses TRBV27 with TRBJ2-7, with 9 bases lining up with TRBD1. The CDR3 has 14 residues. CDR1 is MNHEY, CDR2 SMNVEV, per germline (reference sequence). The ends lost 3 bases at V and 3 bases at J; junction bases unmatched: 3. The CDR3 reads CASSFDRGNYEQYF. The CDR3 DNA sequence: TGTGCCAGCAGTTTCGACAGGGGGAACTACGAGCAGTACTTC.

The V call is TRBV7-3, the J call TRBJ2-3; TRBD2 is a possible D gene (6 bases). CDR1 SGHTA and CDR2 FQGTGA come from the germline V gene. Trimming left V 2 bases short and J 6 bases short, with 15 bases between. This CDR3 comprises 15 residues. Here the CDR3 DNA reads TGTGCCAGCAGCTTAGGAAGTAGCGGCTTGGATACGCAGTATTTT. Translation gives CASSLGSSGLDTQYF.

Only one count was recorded for this clone. V usage is TRBV11-3 and J usage is TRBJ2-7; 9 nucleotides match TRBD2. The CDR3 length is 15 residues. CDR1 and CDR2 from the germline V gene are SGHNT and YENEEA. The V segment lost 1 base and the J segment 4 bases; nucleotides outside the gene matches: 5. The CDR3 region is CASSLVASGEYEQYF. In DNA, the CDR3 is TGTGCCAGCAGCTTAGTGGCTAGCGGGGAGTACGAGCAGTACTTC. The full variable domain, with the rest looked up from reference TRBV11-3 and TRBJ2-7, is EAGVVQSPRYKIIEKKQPVAFWCNPISGHNTLYWYLQNLGQGPELLIRYENEEAVDDSQLPKDRFSAERLKGVDSTLKIQPAELGDSAVYLCASSLVASGEYEQYFGPGTRLTVT.

The chain joins TRBV15 to TRBJ1-1; possibly TRBD1 for D (5 bases). Germline V gene sequence: CDR1 LNHNV, CDR2 YYDKDF (reference sequence). V lost 1 base and J lost 10, with 10 bases in between. This CDR3 spans 12 amino acids. The CDR3 DNA reads as TGTGCCACCAGCAGAGCAGGGTTCGCAGCTTTCTTT. Translated, it gives CATSRAGFAAFF.

The genes are TRBV29-1 and TRBJ2-1, with 7 bases identical to TRBD1. This CDR3 spans 14 amino acids. Trimming at V came to 8 bases and at J to 0 bases, leaving 7 bases not matched to a gene. Germline CDR1 SQVTM, CDR2 ANQGSEA. This CDR3 is CSTEQGSSYNEQFF. CDR3 in DNA: TGCAGCACAGAACAGGGGAGCTCCTACAATGAGCAGTTCTTC.

The chain recombines TRBV11-2 with TRBJ1-1, with D unresolved. The CDR3 covers 13 residues. V lost 1 base and J lost 0, with 3 bases in between. The V gene's germline CDR1 is SGHAT and CDR2 FQNNGV. Here the CDR3 DNA reads TGTGCCAGCAGCTTAGTCATGAACACTGAAGCTTTCTTT. Its protein product is CASSLVMNTEAFF.

The chain couples TRBV25-1 to TRBJ2-7, with TRBD2 matching over 13 bases. Germline CDR1 MGHDK, CDR2 SYGVNS. There are 16 residues in the CDR3. The ends lost 2 bases at V and 2 bases at J; junction bases unmatched: 3. The DNA for the CDR3 is TGTGCCAGCAGTGAAGTTGGGACTAGCGGGACCTACGAGCAGTACTTC. Translation: CASSEVGTSGTYEQYF.

The gene calls are TRBV6-5 and TRBJ1-1; D ambiguous. Trimming removed 6 bases from V and 4 bases from J, with 9 bases in between. Germline lookup yields CDR1 MNHEY and CDR2 SVGAGI. This CDR3 contains 12 residues. The CDR3 loop reads CASRYGSTEAFF. In DNA, the CDR3 is TGTGCCAGCAGGTACGGGAGCACTGAAGCTTTCTTT.

This clone was seen once. The chain carries TRBV9 and TRBJ1-3; D unclear. Germline CDR1 is SGDLS and CDR2 is YYNGEE. V was cut by 5 bases and J by 2 bases, with 5 bases left in between. This CDR3 has 12 residues. CDR3 nucleotide sequence: TGTGCCAGCAGGGGCCCTGGAAACACCATATATTTT. This gives the protein CASRGPGNTIYF.

This clone was recorded a few times. V is TRBV4-1 and J is TRBJ1-2; D remains unclear. The ends were cut back, 0 bases at V and 0 bases at J, with 11 bases in the middle. Germline V gene sequence: CDR1 MGHRA, CDR2 YSYEKL. The CDR3 loop spans 16 amino acids. CDR3 coding DNA: TGCGCCAGCAGCCAAGATTATGGGGAGGCTAACTATGGCTACACCTTC. It encodes CASSQDYGEANYGYTF.

Only a few counts were recorded for this clone. The chain has TRBV5-1 and TRBJ2-1; D might be TRBD2 (6 bases). The ends were cut back, 0 bases at V and 12 bases at J, with 16 bases in the middle. Germline V CDR1 and CDR2: SGHRS, YFSETQ. The CDR3 is made up of 14 amino acids. CDR3 residues: CASSLDSLGGSQFF. In nucleotides, the CDR3 is TGCGCCAGCAGCTTGGATTCCTTGGGAGGTTCGCAGTTCTTC.

This clone has only one observation. The rearrangement links TRBV7-8 to TRBJ2-5; 8 positions match TRBD1. Germline V gene lookup returns CDR1 SGHVS and CDR2 FQNEAQ. The CDR3 consists of 13 residues. J was trimmed by 1 base and V by 6 bases; bases with no gene match: 1. The CDR3, as DNA: TGTGCCAGCAGGGGACAGGCCCAAGAGACCCAGTACTTC. Protein: CASRGQAQETQYF. The whole variable domain, filled in from reference TRBV7-8 and TRBJ2-5, reads GAGVSQSPRYKVAKRGQDVALRCDPISGHVSLFWYQQALGQGPEFLTYFQNEAQLDKSGLPSDRFFAERPEGSVSTLKIQRTQQEDSAVYLCASRGQAQETQYFGPGTRLLVL.

This chain links TRBV7-9 with TRBJ1-2; no firm D call. The ends were cut back, 0 bases at V and 2 bases at J, with 13 bases in the middle. CDR3 size: 16 residues. The germline V gene encodes CDR1 SEHNR and CDR2 FQNEAQ (reference sequence). The CDR3 reads CASSLARQDSNYGYTF. CDR3 sequence (DNA): TGTGCCAGCAGCTTAGCCCGCCAGGATTCCAACTATGGCTACACCTTC.

The chain uses TRBV27 and TRBJ1-2; possible D gene TRBD1, 6 bases. V gave up 1 base and J gave up 2 bases, with 14 bases separating them. CDR1 and CDR2 from the germline V gene are MNHEY and SMNVEV (reference sequence). The length of the CDR3 is 16 residues. CDR3 in DNA: TGTGCCAGCAGTTTATATAGGGGGACGGCGAACTATGGCTACACCTTC. Translation: CASSLYRGTANYGYTF.

J is TRBJ2-5 and V is TRBV7-9; 8 nucleotides match TRBD2. V shed 5 bases, J shed 2 bases, and the junction held 10 bases outside the gene matches. The CDR3 length is 16 residues. Germline lookup yields CDR1 SEHNR and CDR2 FQNEAQ (reference sequence). The CDR3 region is CASSPRGGQVQETQYF. The CDR3 bases are TGTGCCAGCAGCCCCCGGGGGGGACAAGTTCAAGAGACCCAGTACTTC.

In its sample, this clone was seen once. The chain recombines TRBV9 with TRBJ2-2, with D maybe TRBD2 (6 bases). Trimming shortened V by 4 bases and J by 1 base, and 11 bases separated the two germline ends. This CDR3 is 15 amino acids long. Germline V lookup: CDR1 SGDLS, CDR2 YYNGEE. CDR3 bases: TGTGCCAGCAGCTTTAGCGGTCTGAACACCGGGGAGCTGTTTTTT. It is translated as CASSFSGLNTGELFF.

The genes are TRBV27 and TRBJ2-3; TRBD2 matches 7 bases. The V gene end was trimmed by 3 bases and the J gene end by 6 bases; junction bases not matched to a gene: 6. The germline V gene has CDR1 MNHEY and CDR2 SMNVEV (reference sequence). The CDR3 has 14 amino acids. The chain's CDR3 is CASSFLGGSDTQYF. The CDR3 coding sequence is TGTGCCAGCAGTTTTTTGGGCGGGAGTGATACGCAGTATTTT.

The V call is TRBV9, the J call TRBJ2-5; weak D call: TRBD2 (5 bases). Germline V gives CDR1 SGDLS, CDR2 YYNGEE. Deletions cut 4 bases from V and 2 bases from J, with 12 bases between. The CDR3 has 14 residues. CDR3 bases: TGTGCCAGCAGCCCACTAGGGTTACAAGAGACCCAGTACTTC. This sequence encodes CASSPLGLQETQYF.

This clone has more than one count but fewer than ten. The chain joins TRBV6-5 to TRBJ2-1, with 10 positions matching TRBD1. CDR3 size: 14 residues. V was pared by 6 bases and J by 9 bases, with 8 bases of the junction left unmatched. The germline V gene has CDR1 MNHEY and CDR2 SVGAGI. As DNA, the CDR3 is TGTGCCAGCAGCCCCCGGGACAGGGGAGCTGAGCAGTTCTTC. Translated, it gives CASSPRDRGAEQFF.